These 31 T cell receptor beta chains share one sample of origin, sequenced in a study of T cells after yellow fever vaccination. In TCRdb, the 5' RACE reads were re-called with MiXCR into one record per CDR3 protein. The repertoire has some 220,000 distinct CDR3 sequences, under 3.5% of them found once; the top ten carry 2.5% to 3.5%. The material sequenced was CD4+ T cells sorted from PBMCs, taken 10 days after the yellow fever booster vaccination. The source of these receptors is a man aged 18 to 30 who received the YFV17D yellow fever vaccine.

This clonotype was counted at least ten times. V gene TRBV7-6 combines with J gene TRBJ1-2; no reliable D call. The germline gives CDR1 SGHVS, CDR2 FNYEAQ. The V gene lost 0 bases and the J gene lost 1 base, with 9 bases spanning the gap. The CDR3 is 15 residues long. Here the CDR3 reads CASSLAFSDNYGYTF. The CDR3 region has the DNA TGTGCCAGCAGCTTAGCGTTTTCGGATAACTATGGCTACACCTTC.

In this sample, this clonotype turned up a few times. The chain has TRBV20-1 and TRBJ2-3; 10 nucleotides line up with TRBD1. Trimming removed 5 bases from V and 2 bases from J; junction bases left unmatched: 4. Germline V gene lookup returns CDR1 DFQATT and CDR2 SNEGSKA (reference sequence). The CDR3 totals 14 residues. The CDR3 protein is CSADRGLITDTQYF. In DNA form, the CDR3 reads TGCAGTGCTGACAGGGGGCTAATCACAGATACGCAGTATTTT.

This clonotype has a count of ten or more. Written as DNA, the CDR3 is TGTGCCAGCAGCTTACGAGCCTCAACTAATGAAAAACTGTTTTTT. As protein: CASSLRASTNEKLFF. This sequence joins TRBV7-2 and TRBJ1-4; D call uncertain. The CDR3 spans 15 residues. Germline CDR1 reads SGHTA; CDR2 reads FQGNSA. With 2 bases removed from V and 0 bases from J, the gap between germline ends came to 7 bases.

The sample holds many counts of this clonotype. This rearrangement joins TRBV6-5 to TRBJ2-7; tentative D call: TRBD1 (6 bases). Per the germline V gene, CDR1 is MNHEY and CDR2 is SVGAGI. Trimming took 6 bases from V and 5 from J, leaving 17 bases between them. This CDR3 comprises 14 residues. CDR3 residues: CASSQGGGGDEQYV. CDR3 sequence (DNA): TGTGCCAGCAGCCAAGGGGGTGGGGGAGACGAGCAGTACGTC.

This clonotype appeared a few times. The chain carries TRBV7-2 and TRBJ1-6, with D unresolved. Germline V lookup: CDR1 SGHTA, CDR2 FQGNSA. The CDR3 has 16 amino acids. Between the trimmed V and J ends, which lost 5 bases and 8 bases, there was a span of 19 bases. CDR3 sequence (DNA): TGTGCCAGCAGCAACCCCATGGCGCGGGTTTATTCACCCCTCCACTTT. It is translated as CASSNPMARVYSPLHF.

This clonotype appeared a few times. The J gene is TRBJ2-5, the V gene TRBV11-1, with 9 bases fitting TRBD1. Trimming at V came to 5 bases and at J to 5 bases, leaving 12 bases not matched to a gene. The CDR3 is made up of 16 amino acids. CDR1 is SGHAT, CDR2 FQDESV, per germline (reference sequence). CDR3 loop: CASSPDQTGQGETQYF. DNA for the CDR3: TGTGCCAGCAGCCCGGACCAGACGGGACAGGGCGAGACCCAGTACTTC. Full variable domain (remainder filled in from reference TRBV11-1 and TRBJ2-5): EAEVAQSPRYKITEKSQAVAFWCDPISGHATLYWYRQILGQGPELLVQFQDESVVDDSQLPKDRFSAERLKGVDSTLKIQPAELGDSAMYLCASSPDQTGQGETQYFGPGTRLLVL.

The chain couples TRBV19 to TRBJ2-1; possibly TRBD1 for D (5 bases). The CDR3 runs 15 residues. V lost 7 bases and J lost 3, with 16 bases in between. Germline V CDR1 and CDR2: LNHDA, SQIVND (reference sequence). CDR3 coding DNA: TGTGCCAGTAATGGGGCCCACAGCTTCTACAATGAGCAGTTCTTC. Its protein is CASNGAHSFYNEQFF.

The chain employs TRBV4-2 and TRBJ2-3; D might be TRBD1 (5 bases). Germline V CDR1 and CDR2: LGHNA, YNFKEQ. This CDR3 is built from 15 residues. V lost 0 bases and J 0 bases, leaving 7 bases between the germline ends. CDR3 coding DNA: TGTGCCAGCAGCCAAGATAGGGGTAGCACAGATACGCAGTATTTT. This sequence encodes CASSQDRGSTDTQYF.

This clonotype has at least ten counts. This chain links TRBV4-3 with TRBJ2-5; tentative D call: TRBD1 (7 bases). V was shortened by 1 base and J by 5 bases, with 11 bases between the two germline ends. CDR1 LGHNA and CDR2 YSLEER come from the germline V gene. CDR3 length: 14 residues. The CDR3 region has the DNA TGCGCCAGCAGCCAAGTGACAGGGAGGGAGACCCAGTACTTC. Protein: CASSQVTGRETQYF.

In its sample, this clonotype was seen a few times. The V gene is TRBV24-1, the J gene TRBJ1-5, with D tentatively TRBD1 (5 bases). Trimming left V 5 bases short and J 11 bases short, with 24 bases between. The CDR3 length is 16 residues. Germline CDR1 is KGHDR and CDR2 is SFDVKD. This CDR3 reads CATSVPGEIKRGAQHF. As DNA, the CDR3 is TGTGCCACCAGTGTGCCGGGGGAGATTAAACGGGGGGCCCAGCATTTT.

The chain is built from TRBV11-2 and TRBJ2-7, with 10 bases identical to TRBD1. Germline assignment: CDR1 SGHAT and CDR2 FQNNGV. The CDR3 runs to 17 residues. The junction had 6 bases not matched to a gene; V was cut back by 0 bases and J by 1 base. As DNA, the CDR3 is TGTGCCAGCAGCTTAGATCTATGGACAGGGGGTTCCTACGAGCAGTACTTC. Residues: CASSLDLWTGGSYEQYF. Using reference TRBV11-2 and TRBJ2-7 for the parts outside the CDR3, the full variable domain is EAGVAQSPRYKIIEKRQSVAFWCNPISGHATLYWYQQILGQGPKLLIQFQNNGVVDDSQLPKDRFSAERLKGVDSTLKIQPAKLEDSAVYLCASSLDLWTGGSYEQYFGPGTRLTVT.

This clonotype was recorded at least ten times. V and J are TRBV11-2 and TRBJ1-2; 9 positions agree with TRBD1. Germline V lookup: CDR1 SGHAT, CDR2 FQNNGV. V lost 8 bases and J lost 4; bases outside the gene matches: 5. The CDR3 contains 13 residues. In nucleotides, the CDR3 is TGTGCCAGCGGACAGGGGACCTTCTATGGCTACACCTTC. It is translated as CASGQGTFYGYTF.

This clonotype was seen a handful of times. The chain has TRBV11-2 and TRBJ2-7, with D unresolved. The V and J ends lost 1 base and 3 bases respectively, with 7 bases between them. Germline CDR1 SGHAT, CDR2 FQNNGV. The CDR3 totals 13 residues. As DNA, the CDR3 is TGTGCCAGCAGCTTAGGTGCCCTCTACGAGCAGTACGTC. Its translation: CASSLGALYEQYV.

This sequence joins TRBV20-1 and TRBJ1-4; 10 nucleotides line up with TRBD1. The germline gives CDR1 DFQATT, CDR2 SNEGSKA (reference sequence). The CDR3 has 14 residues. The junction had 9 bases not matched to a gene; V was cut back by 6 bases and J by 8 bases. CDR3 nucleotide sequence: TGCAGTGCGCACGACCGGGACAGGGGCGAAAAACTGTTTTTT. Amino acid sequence: CSAHDRDRGEKLFF.

This rearrangement joins TRBV29-1 to TRBJ1-2; no definite D call. The CDR3 spans 13 residues. CDR1 is SQVTM and CDR2 is ANQGSEA in the germline V gene. V lost 4 bases and J lost 4, with 13 bases in between. CDR3 residues: CSVGFWNAYGYTF. CDR3 bases: TGCAGCGTTGGGTTCTGGAATGCCTATGGCTACACCTTC.

The chain combines TRBV9 with TRBJ1-6, with D perhaps matching TRBD1 (5 bases). Trimming removed 0 bases at V and 10 bases at J, with 14 bases between. This CDR3 has 15 amino acids. Germline CDR1 and CDR2: SGDLS and YYNGEE. CDR3 bases: TGTGCCAGCAGCGTAGGTAGGGGCCGGGGATCACCCCTCCACTTT. Translating it yields CASSVGRGRGSPLHF.

The rearrangement joins TRBV7-9 to TRBJ2-5; possibly TRBD1 or TRBD2 for D (6 bases each). The germline gives CDR1 SEHNR, CDR2 FQNEAQ (reference sequence). The CDR3 has 15 residues. V was trimmed by 5 bases and J by 4 bases, leaving 17 bases between them. The CDR3 spells CASSIPRGPAETQYF. CDR3 in DNA: TGTGCCAGCAGCATCCCACGGGGGCCCGCAGAGACCCAGTACTTC.

This clonotype was found many times. The V call is TRBV10-3, the J call TRBJ1-4; D remains ambiguous. Germline V gives CDR1 ENHRY, CDR2 SYGVKD. The CDR3 extends over 14 amino acids. V was trimmed by 10 bases and J by 7 bases, leaving 19 bases between them. CDR3 amino acids: CATRAVPGGEKLFF. The CDR3 DNA reads TGTGCCACCCGTGCGGTCCCAGGTGGTGAAAAACTGTTTTTT.

The sample holds many counts of this clonotype. The CDR3 DNA reads as TGTGCCAGCAGCACCGGGACAGCTGGCACTGAAGCTTTCTTT. The encoded protein is CASSTGTAGTEAFF. This chain connects TRBV7-9 to TRBJ1-1; the match to TRBD1 covers 7 bases. The trim removed 5 bases at V and 4 bases at J, leaving 7 bases unmatched. Germline CDR1 reads SEHNR; CDR2 reads FQNEAQ (reference sequence). The CDR3 contains 14 residues.

This clonotype was counted many times. The rearrangement links TRBV28 to TRBJ2-2; 7 nucleotides agree with TRBD2. CDR1 is MDHEN, CDR2 SYDVKM, per germline. J lost 4 bases, V lost 6 bases, and 11 bases had no gene match. This CDR3 is built from 16 residues. CDR3: CASSDWLAVFTGELFF. DNA for the CDR3: TGTGCCAGCAGCGACTGGCTAGCGGTATTCACCGGGGAGCTGTTTTTT.

This clonotype has a count of ten or more. The chain joins TRBV4-3 to TRBJ2-7, with unresolved D. CDR1 and CDR2 from the germline V gene are LGHNA and YSLEER. CDR3 length: 14 residues. V lost 0 bases and J 4 bases, leaving 10 bases between the germline ends. This CDR3 is CASSQDLGVYEQYF. Written as DNA, the CDR3 is TGCGCCAGCAGCCAAGATCTGGGTGTTTACGAGCAGTACTTC.

In this sample, this clonotype turned up many times. The CDR3 DNA reads as TGTGCCAGCTCCGGGGCTCCAAACGGGGATACGCAGTATTTT. Its protein is CASSGAPNGDTQYF. This chain links TRBV7-3 with TRBJ2-3; D is tentatively TRBD1 or TRBD2 (5 bases each). The CDR3 is 14 residues long. The germline gives CDR1 SGHTA, CDR2 FQGTGA. V shed 8 bases and J shed 6 bases, with 18 bases lying between them.

This clonotype was detected only a few times. The V gene is TRBV18, the J gene TRBJ2-3; 7 nucleotides align to TRBD2. Germline V gene sequence: CDR1 KGHSH, CDR2 LQKENI. The CDR3 has 16 residues. Losses at the gene ends were 6 bases for V and 2 bases for J; bases not matched to a gene: 11. CDR3 sequence reads: CASSPTGTTNTDTQYF. The CDR3 DNA is TGTGCCAGCTCTCCGACCGGGACTACAAACACAGATACGCAGTATTTT.

This clonotype was counted only a few times. V usage is TRBV2 and J usage is TRBJ2-7; TRBD2 is a possible D gene (6 bases). The CDR3 totals 13 residues. Germline-derived CDR1 and CDR2 are SNHLY and FYNNEI. V lost 8 bases, J lost 3 bases, and 14 bases lay in between. CDR3 sequence: CASGGIPLYEQYF. CDR3 in DNA: TGTGCCAGCGGAGGGATCCCCCTCTACGAGCAGTACTTC.

The chain is built from TRBV6-5 and TRBJ1-2; TRBD1 might be the D (6 bases). The CDR3 length is 13 residues. The V end lost 0 bases, the J end lost 8 bases, and 10 bases lay between the germline ends. CDR1 and CDR2 from the germline V gene are MNHEY and SVGAGI. The CDR3 sequence is CASSYSTGQGYTF. The CDR3 DNA follows: TGTGCCAGCAGTTACTCGACAGGTCAGGGCTACACCTTC.

The DNA of the CDR3 is TGTGCCAGCAGGGATCAGGGGGCGACTGAAGCTTTCTTT. It translates to CASRDQGATEAFF. The rearrangement joins TRBV6-6 to TRBJ1-1; TRBD1 aligns across 8 bases. This CDR3 has 13 residues. The ends lost 6 bases at V and 5 bases at J; junction bases unmatched: 5. Per germline, CDR1 MNHNY and CDR2 SVGAGI (reference sequence).

The chain combines TRBV28 with TRBJ2-3; D unresolved. The germline gives CDR1 MDHEN, CDR2 SYDVKM. This CDR3 has 16 residues. Trimming stripped 4 bases from V and 4 bases from J, with 18 bases between. The DNA of the CDR3 is TGTGCCAGCAGTTCCTCGACCTACAATGGCGCAGATACGCAGTATTTT. Amino acid sequence: CASSSSTYNGADTQYF.

This clonotype was seen only a few times. J is TRBJ1-6 and V is TRBV28, with D possibly being TRBD1 (5 bases). Germline V gene lookup returns CDR1 MDHEN and CDR2 SYDVKM. The CDR3 covers 15 residues. V lost 3 bases and J 6 bases, leaving 12 bases between the germline ends. CDR3 loop: CASSFPGLTNSPLHF. In DNA, the CDR3 is TGTGCCAGCAGTTTTCCGGGACTTACTAATTCACCCCTCCACTTT. The full variable domain, rest sourced from reference TRBV28 and TRBJ1-6, is DVKVTQSSRYLVKRTGEKVFLECVQDMDHENMFWYRQDPGLGLRLIYFSYDVKMKEKGDIPEGYSVSREKKERFSLILESASTNQTSMYLCASSFPGLTNSPLHFGNGTRLTVT.

This rearrangement joins TRBV5-1 to TRBJ2-5; TRBD1 matches 9 bases. The V gene's germline CDR1 is SGHRS and CDR2 YFSETQ. The CDR3 covers 13 residues. V was clipped by 5 bases and J by 5 bases; unmatched bases: 4. The CDR3 DNA reads TGCGCCAGCAGGGGGACAGGGACGGAGACCCAGTACTTC. Translated: CASRGTGTETQYF.

The sample holds many counts of this clonotype. The V call is TRBV20-1, the J call TRBJ2-7; 13 nucleotides align to TRBD2. CDR3 length: 15 residues. The germline V gene encodes CDR1 DFQATT and CDR2 SNEGSKA (reference sequence). After removal of 0 bases from V and 6 bases from J, the junction contained 5 bases not matched to a gene. The DNA for the CDR3 is TGCAGTGCTAGAGATGCGACTAGCGGGGGGTTCGAGCAGTACGTC. Translation: CSARDATSGGFEQYV.

The table lists this clonotype with many counts. Here the CDR3 DNA reads TGCGCCAGCAGTACGAGAGCCGGGGAGCTGTTTTTT. Its protein is CASSTRAGELFF. The genes are TRBV23-1 and TRBJ2-2; D remains unclear. TRBV23-1 counts as an open reading frame of uncertain function. Trimming pared 5 bases from V and 6 bases from J, leaving 7 bases between. This CDR3 contains 12 residues.